This T cell receptor (beta chain) was identified in a study of lymphopenia after photon versus proton radiotherapy. The study, taken as a whole, reports: Photon-treated patients lost naive T cells and TCR diversity; proton-treated stayed stable.

The sample holds one count of this clone. Its antigen is not identified. Clones were sequenced by immunoSEQ multiplex PCR, and TCRdb holds only the in-frame ones, with some missing. The data hold roughly 4,400 clones, with over 60% observed a single time. The CDR3 loop spans 14 amino acids. The V segment lost 2 bases and the J segment 1 base; nucleotides outside the gene matches: 2. CDR1 and CDR2 (germline): PRHDT, FYEKMQ (reference sequence). Material: peripheral blood, obtained from a patient treated with proton-based radiotherapy. The TCR originated in a man aged 80 or over with esophageal cancer. The chain combines TRBV13 with TRBJ2-7, with TRBD2 matching over 7 bases. The CDR3: CASSLSGISYEQYF. The CDR3 DNA reads as TGTGCCAGCAGCTTAAGCGGGATTTCCTACGAGCAGTACTTC.